This T cell receptor (beta chain) originates from a study of early T cells in non-severe SARS-CoV-2 infection. Whole-study context: The sequenced material was bulk RNA from unsorted whole blood, and its chains were unpaired.

Tagging with unique molecular identifiers was applied to individual cDNA molecules. MiXCR, run by TCRdb on the 5' RACE reads, gives a single entry per CDR3 protein. The sample yields about 45,000 distinct CDR3 sequences, roughly 12% seen once. This clonotype occurred many times. Germline V gene lookup returns CDR1 KGHSH and CDR2 LQKENI. The CDR3 is made up of 19 amino acids. V dropped 3 bases and J dropped 0 bases, with 20 bases sitting between them. Material: whole blood. The receptor was derived from an adult who was a healthcare worker with PCR-confirmed SARS-CoV-2 infection or an uninfected control (not recorded which). This rearrangement joins TRBV18 to TRBJ2-2; D might be TRBD1 or TRBD2, each matching 5 bases. CDR3 in DNA: TGTGCCAGCTCACCCCTCTCATCGGGACGGAAAACGAACACCGGGGAGCTGTTTTTT. This gives the protein CASSPLSSGRKTNTGELFF.